Listed below are T cell receptor beta chains from one sample, sequenced in a study of CD8+ T cells in alopecia areata. Measured with immunoSEQ multiplex PCR; TCRdb has only the in-frame clones, and not every one. The repertoire holds 80,000 or so clones, approximately 66% seen once, with 20% to 30% in the top ten. The sequenced sample was CD8+ T cells sorted from blood, obtained at week 24, from a patient treated with tofacitinib. All receptors come from a human donor with alopecia areata. CDR3s include the opening cysteine and the closing phenylalanine or tryptophan.

>TRBV27|15
CASRQRAWGNTEAFF
>TRBV7-9|14
CASSQGATFYEQYF
>TRBV4-1|16
CASSVGWGATNEKLFF
>TRBV30|11
CAWSVGNEQFF
>TRBV7-9|12
CASSFRPQEQFF
>TRBV29-1|15
CSVVYRGKNTGELFF
>TRBV19|13
CASGQGFINEQFF
>TRBV27|12
CASSLLGGRQFF
>TRBV9|14
CASSPAGGYNEQFF
>TRBV5-1|12
CASSVRPDEQFF
>TRBV9|14
CASSGAGGRETQYF
>TRBV4-1|14
CASSQTGQQETQYF
>TRBV27|15
CASSPDGLVGHEQFF
>TRBV5-1|15
CASSLSIPRRETQYF
>TRBV5-1|14
CASSSLPLSYEQYF
>TRBV15|13
CATSRDRGTEAFF
>TRBV15|15
CATSNRQGANSPLHF
>TRBV7-9|15
CASSNLAGGLDEQFF
>TRBV7-9|12
CASSLRGYEQYF
>TRBV27|14
CASSVLQGTDTQYF
>TRBV2|12
CASSKPFNEQFF
>TRBV7-8|14
CASSLGTTYNEQFF
>TRBV6-5|14
CASMVDRRQETQYF
>TRBV4-1|16
CASSQDGTVGRYEQYF
>TRBV27|15
CASSSQGPLYQPQHF
>TRBV4-1|14
CASSQGTGWQPQHF
>TRBV7-9|12
CASSSLGQPQHF
>TRBV4-3|13
CASSQGSSYEQYF
>TRBV11-1|15
CASSYLASSYNEQFF
>TRBV7-2|14
CASSFTYRGETQYF
>TRBV28|16
CASSQDSGGAYNEQFF
>TRBV7-8|17
CASSLDGGVRRGETQYF
>TRBV27|12
CASSHPTDTQYF
>TRBV30|15
CAWSVSTDKNQPQHF
>TRBV5-1|12
CASSLGGYEQYF
>TRBV7-2|16
CASSTRTSEPYNEQFF
>TRBV27|16
CASSPRLAGGTDTQYF
>TRBV5-6|15
CASSLWSAPSYEQYF
>TRBV7-9|15
CASSRTGTGANVLTF
>TRBV28|13
CASRDSSSYEQYF
>TRBV19|13
CASSPDRAHGYTF
>TRBV5-1|16
CASSLQLWGRRYGYTF